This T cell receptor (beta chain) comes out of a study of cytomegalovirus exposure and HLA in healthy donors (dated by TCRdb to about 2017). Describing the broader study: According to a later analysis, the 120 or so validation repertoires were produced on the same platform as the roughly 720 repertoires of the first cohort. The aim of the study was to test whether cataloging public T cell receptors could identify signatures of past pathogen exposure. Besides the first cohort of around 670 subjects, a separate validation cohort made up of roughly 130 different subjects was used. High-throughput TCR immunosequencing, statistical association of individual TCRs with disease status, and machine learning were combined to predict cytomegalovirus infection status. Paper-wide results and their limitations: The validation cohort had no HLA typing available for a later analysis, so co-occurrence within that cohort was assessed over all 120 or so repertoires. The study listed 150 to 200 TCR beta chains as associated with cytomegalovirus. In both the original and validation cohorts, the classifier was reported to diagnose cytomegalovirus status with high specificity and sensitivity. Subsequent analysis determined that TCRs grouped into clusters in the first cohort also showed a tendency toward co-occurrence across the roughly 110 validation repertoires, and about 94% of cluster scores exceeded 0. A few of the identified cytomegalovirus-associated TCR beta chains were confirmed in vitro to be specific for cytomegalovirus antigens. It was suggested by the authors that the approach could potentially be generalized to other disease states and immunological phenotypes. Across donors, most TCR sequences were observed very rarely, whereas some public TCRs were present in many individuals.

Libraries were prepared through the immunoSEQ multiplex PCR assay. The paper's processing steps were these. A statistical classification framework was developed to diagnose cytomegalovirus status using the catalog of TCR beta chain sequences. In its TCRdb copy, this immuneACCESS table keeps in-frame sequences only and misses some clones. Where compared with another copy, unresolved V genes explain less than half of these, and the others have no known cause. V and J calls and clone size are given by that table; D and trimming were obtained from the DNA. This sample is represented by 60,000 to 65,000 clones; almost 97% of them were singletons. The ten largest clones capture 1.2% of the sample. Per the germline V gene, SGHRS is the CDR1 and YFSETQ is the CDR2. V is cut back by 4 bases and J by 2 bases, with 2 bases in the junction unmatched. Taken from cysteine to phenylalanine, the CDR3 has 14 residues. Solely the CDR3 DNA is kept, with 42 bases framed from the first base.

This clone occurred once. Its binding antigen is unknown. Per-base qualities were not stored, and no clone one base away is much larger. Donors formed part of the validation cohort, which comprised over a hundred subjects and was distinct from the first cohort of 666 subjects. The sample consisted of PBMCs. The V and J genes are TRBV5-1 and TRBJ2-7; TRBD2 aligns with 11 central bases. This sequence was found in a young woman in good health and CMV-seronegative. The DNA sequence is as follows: TGCGCCAGCAGCGTGACTAGCGGGGCCTACGAGCAGTACTTC. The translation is CASSVTSGAYEQYF.